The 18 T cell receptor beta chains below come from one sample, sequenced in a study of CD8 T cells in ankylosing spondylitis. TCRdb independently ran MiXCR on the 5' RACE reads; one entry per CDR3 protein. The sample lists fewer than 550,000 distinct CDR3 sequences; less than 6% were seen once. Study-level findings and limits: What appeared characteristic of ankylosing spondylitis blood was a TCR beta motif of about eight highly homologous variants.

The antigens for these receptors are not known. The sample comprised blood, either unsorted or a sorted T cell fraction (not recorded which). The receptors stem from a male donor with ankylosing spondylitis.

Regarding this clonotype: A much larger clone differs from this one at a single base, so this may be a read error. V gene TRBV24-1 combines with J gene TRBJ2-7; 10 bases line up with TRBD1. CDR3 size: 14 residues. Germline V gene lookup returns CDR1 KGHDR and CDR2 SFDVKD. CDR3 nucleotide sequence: TGTGCCCCCAGTGACCGGGACAGGGGCTACGAGCAGTACTTC. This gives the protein CAPSDRDRGYEQYF.

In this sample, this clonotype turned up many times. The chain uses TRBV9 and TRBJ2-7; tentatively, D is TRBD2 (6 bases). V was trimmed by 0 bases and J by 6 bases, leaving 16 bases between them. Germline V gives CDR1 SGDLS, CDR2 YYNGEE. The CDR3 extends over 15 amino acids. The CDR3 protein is CASSVGLGGSLEQYF. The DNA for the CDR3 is TGTGCCAGCAGCGTAGGTCTCGGGGGATCCCTCGAGCAGTACTTC. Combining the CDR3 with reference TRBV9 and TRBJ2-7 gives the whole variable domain DSGVTQTPKHLITATGQRVTLRCSPRSGDLSVYWYQQSLDQGLQFLIQYYNGEERAKGNILERFSAQQFPDLHSELNLSSLELGDSALYFCASSVGLGGSLEQYFGPGTRLTVT.

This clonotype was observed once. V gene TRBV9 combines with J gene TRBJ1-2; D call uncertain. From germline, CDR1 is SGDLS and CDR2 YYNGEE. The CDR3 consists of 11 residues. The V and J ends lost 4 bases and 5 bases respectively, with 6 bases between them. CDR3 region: CASSKRYGYTF. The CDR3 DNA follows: TGTGCCAGCAGCAAACGTTATGGCTACACCTTC.

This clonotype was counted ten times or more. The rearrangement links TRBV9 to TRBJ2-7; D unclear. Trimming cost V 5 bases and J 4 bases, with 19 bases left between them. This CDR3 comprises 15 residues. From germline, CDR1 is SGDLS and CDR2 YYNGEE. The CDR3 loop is CASSVRGVGSYEQYF. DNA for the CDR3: TGTGCCAGCAGTGTACGAGGCGTGGGTTCATACGAGCAGTACTTC.

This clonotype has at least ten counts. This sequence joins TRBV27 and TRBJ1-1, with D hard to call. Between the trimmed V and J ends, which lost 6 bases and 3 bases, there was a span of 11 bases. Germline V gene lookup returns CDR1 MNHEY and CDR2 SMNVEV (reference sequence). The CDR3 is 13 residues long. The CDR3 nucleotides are TGTGCCAGCAGCGAGGTGCGGGACACTGAAGCTTTCTTT. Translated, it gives CASSEVRDTEAFF.

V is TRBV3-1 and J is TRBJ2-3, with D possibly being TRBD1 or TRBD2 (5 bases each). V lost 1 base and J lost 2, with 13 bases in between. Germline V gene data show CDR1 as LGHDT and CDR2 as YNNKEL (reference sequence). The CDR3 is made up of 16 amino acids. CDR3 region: CASSQARGPHTDTQYF. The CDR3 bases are TGTGCCAGCAGCCAAGCCCGGGGCCCCCACACAGATACGCAGTATTTT.

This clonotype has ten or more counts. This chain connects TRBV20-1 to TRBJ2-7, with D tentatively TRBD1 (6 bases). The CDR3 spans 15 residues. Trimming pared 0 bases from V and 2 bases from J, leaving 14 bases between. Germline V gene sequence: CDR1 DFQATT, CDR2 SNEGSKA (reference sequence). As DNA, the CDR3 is TGCAGTGCTAGAGATCTTGGACAGTTTACCTACGAGCAGTACTTC. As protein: CSARDLGQFTYEQYF.

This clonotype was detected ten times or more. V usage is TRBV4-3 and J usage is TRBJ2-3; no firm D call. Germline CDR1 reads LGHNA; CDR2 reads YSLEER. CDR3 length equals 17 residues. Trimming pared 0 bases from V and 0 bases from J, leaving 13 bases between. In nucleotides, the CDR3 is TGCGCCAGCAGCCAAGATCAGCTCACCCCGAGCACAGATACGCAGTATTTT. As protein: CASSQDQLTPSTDTQYF.

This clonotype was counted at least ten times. The CDR3 loop is CATSAKRLAEAFF. The CDR3 DNA reads TGTGCCACCAGCGCCAAGCGGTTGGCTGAAGCTTTCTTT. The chain combines TRBV15 with TRBJ1-1; D is unclear. The CDR3 has 13 amino acids. Germline V gene sequence: CDR1 LNHNV, CDR2 YYDKDF (reference sequence). The V end lost 5 bases, the J end lost 6 bases, and 13 bases lay between the germline ends.

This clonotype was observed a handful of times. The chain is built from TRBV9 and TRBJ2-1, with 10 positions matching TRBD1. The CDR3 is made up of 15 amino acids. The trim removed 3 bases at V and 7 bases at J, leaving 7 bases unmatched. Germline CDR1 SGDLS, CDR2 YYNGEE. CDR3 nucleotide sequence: TGTGCCAGCAGCGCGGGACAGGGGAATTTGAATGAGCAGTTCTTC. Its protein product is CASSAGQGNLNEQFF.

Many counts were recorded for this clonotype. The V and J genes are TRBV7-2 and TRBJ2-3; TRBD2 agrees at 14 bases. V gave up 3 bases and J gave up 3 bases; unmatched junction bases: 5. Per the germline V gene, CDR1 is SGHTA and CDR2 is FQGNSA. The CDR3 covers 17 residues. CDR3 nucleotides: TGTGCCAGCAGCTTGACTAGCGGGGGGGCCAGAACAGATACGCAGTATTTT. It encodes CASSLTSGGARTDTQYF.

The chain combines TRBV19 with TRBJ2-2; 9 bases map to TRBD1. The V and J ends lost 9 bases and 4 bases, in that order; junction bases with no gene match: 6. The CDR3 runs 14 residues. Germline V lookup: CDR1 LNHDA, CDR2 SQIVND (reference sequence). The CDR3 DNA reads TGTGCCAGCCAATCGGGACAGGGCACCGGGGAGCTGTTTTTT. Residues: CASQSGQGTGELFF.

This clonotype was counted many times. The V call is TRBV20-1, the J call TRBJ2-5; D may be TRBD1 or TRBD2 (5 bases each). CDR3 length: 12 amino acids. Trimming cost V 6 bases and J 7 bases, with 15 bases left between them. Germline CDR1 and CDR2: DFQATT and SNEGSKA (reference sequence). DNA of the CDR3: TGCAGTGCGTCGCAGGGTGAGGGGACCCAGTACTTC. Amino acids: CSASQGEGTQYF.

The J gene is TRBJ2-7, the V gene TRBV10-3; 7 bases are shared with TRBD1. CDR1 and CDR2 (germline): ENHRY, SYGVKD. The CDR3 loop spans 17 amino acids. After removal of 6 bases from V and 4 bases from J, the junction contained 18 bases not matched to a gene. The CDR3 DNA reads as TGTGCCATCAGGGCCCTTTCGGGTCCGGGACAGAGGTACGAGCAGTACTTC. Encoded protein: CAIRALSGPGQRYEQYF.

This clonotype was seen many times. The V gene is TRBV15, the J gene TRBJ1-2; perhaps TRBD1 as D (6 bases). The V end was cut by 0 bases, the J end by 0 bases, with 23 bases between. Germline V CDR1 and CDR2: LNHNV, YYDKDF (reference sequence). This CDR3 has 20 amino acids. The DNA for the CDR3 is TGTGCCACCAGCAGAGATCCCGTGGCGGGATTGGACAGTTCTAACTATGGCTACACCTTC. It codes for CATSRDPVAGLDSSNYGYTF.

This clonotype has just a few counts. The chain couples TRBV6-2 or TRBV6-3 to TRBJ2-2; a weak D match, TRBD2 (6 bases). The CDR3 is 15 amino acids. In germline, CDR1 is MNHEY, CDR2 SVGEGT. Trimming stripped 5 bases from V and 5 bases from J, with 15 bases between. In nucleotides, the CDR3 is TGTGCCAGCAGTACGTCCCCCGGGGGAACCGGGGAGCTGTTTTTT. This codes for CASSTSPGGTGELFF.

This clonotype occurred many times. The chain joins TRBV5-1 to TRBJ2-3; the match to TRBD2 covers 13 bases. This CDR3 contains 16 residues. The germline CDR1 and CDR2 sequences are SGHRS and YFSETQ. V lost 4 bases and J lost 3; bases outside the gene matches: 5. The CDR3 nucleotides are TGCGCCAGCAGCCAAGGACTAGCGGGAGAGACAGATACGCAGTATTTT. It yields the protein CASSQGLAGETDTQYF. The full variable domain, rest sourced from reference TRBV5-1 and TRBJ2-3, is KAGVTQTPRYLIKTRGQQVTLSCSPISGHRSVSWYQQTPGQGLQFLFEYFSETQRNKGNFPGRFSGRQFSNSRSEMNVSTLELGDSALYLCASSQGLAGETDTQYFGPGTRLTVL.

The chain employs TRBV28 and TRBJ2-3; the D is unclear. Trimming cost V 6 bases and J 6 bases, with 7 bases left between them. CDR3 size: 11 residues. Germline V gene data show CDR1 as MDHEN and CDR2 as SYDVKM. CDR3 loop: CASRTMDTQYF. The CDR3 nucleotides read TGTGCCAGCAGGACCATGGATACGCAGTATTTT.